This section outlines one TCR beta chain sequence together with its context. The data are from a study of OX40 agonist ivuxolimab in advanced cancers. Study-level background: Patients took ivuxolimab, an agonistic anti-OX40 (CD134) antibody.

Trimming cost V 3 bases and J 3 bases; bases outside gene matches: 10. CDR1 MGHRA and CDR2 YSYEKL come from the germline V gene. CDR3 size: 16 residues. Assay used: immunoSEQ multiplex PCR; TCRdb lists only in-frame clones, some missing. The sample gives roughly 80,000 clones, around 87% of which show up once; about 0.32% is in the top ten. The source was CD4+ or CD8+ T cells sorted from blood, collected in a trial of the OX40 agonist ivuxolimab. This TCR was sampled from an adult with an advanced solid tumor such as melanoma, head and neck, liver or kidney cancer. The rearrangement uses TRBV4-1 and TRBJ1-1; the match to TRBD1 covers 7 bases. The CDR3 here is CASSQIRGIGYTEAFF. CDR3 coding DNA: TGCGCCAGCAGCCAGATCAGGGGGATAGGCTACACTGAAGCTTTCTTT.